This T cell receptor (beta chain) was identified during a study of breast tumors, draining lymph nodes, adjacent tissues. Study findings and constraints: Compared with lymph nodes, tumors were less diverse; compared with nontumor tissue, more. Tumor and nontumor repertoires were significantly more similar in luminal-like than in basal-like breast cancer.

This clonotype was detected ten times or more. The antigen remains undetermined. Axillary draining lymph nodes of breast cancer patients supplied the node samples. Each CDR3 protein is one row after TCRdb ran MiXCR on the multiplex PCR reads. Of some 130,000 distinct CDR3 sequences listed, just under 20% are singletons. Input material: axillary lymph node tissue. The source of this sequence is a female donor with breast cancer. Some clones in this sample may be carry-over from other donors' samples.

CDR3 sequence (DNA): TGTGCCAGCAGTGAAGCTAAAGGACTAGCGGCCTTACCCAATGAGCAGTTCTTC. Its protein product is CASSEAKGLAALPNEQFF. The chain is built from TRBV6-1 and TRBJ2-1; 10 bases match TRBD2. V dropped 0 bases and J dropped 6; count of bases not matched to a gene: 11. CDR1 and CDR2 (germline): MNHNS, SASEGT. The CDR3 contains 18 residues.